This T cell receptor (beta chain) originates from a study of siplizumab effects on memory and regulatory T cells. Regarding the study as a whole: Sequences that were alloreactive and traceable to unstimulated CD4+ memory cells were significantly reduced by siplizumab. Memory cells seemed less diverse than naive T cells, which also seemed major contributors to the alloresponse.

The V segment lost 1 base and the J segment 2 bases; nucleotides outside the gene matches: 10. The length of the CDR3 is 18 residues. The germline gives CDR1 LNHNV, CDR2 YYDKDF (reference sequence). Repertoires were generated with immunoSEQ multiplex PCR, while TCRdb's copy carries only in-frame clones and drops some. The repertoire consists of about 62,000 clones, with 65% to 80% occurring once and the leading ten covering over 0.4%. Remarks on this clone: The antigen is not known.

In a few donor pairs, unstimulated naive, memory, effector memory and TEMRA subsets were sequenced. Specimen: memory CD4+ T cells sorted from blood. The sequence came from a human donor in good health. The chain couples TRBV15 to TRBJ2-2; 7 bases are shared with TRBD2. DNA for the CDR3: TGTGCCACCAGCAGAGTGAACCAGGGAGGGAGCAACACCGGGGAGCTGTTTTTT. It codes for CATSRVNQGGSNTGELFF.